This T cell receptor beta chain was sequenced for a study of shared clonotypes between healthy human individuals. Study at large: Three CD4 naive, three CD4 memory, two CD8 naive and one CD8 memory plate were used per donor.

TCRdb's copy holds only in-frame clones and misses some; the assay was immunoSEQ multiplex PCR. There are 110,000 or so clones in the sample; 68% occur only once, and approximately 23% lies in the top ten. Findings of the study overall: There were few donors, and this limited the genetic and exposure-history diversity represented. When naive CD4 clonotypes were compared across several donors, about 4.8% were shared.

Germline lookup yields CDR1 MNHNS and CDR2 SASEGT. Trimming stripped 1 base from V and 4 bases from J, with 9 bases between. The CDR3 totals 14 residues. A note on this clone: The antigen remains undetermined.

The sample was memory CD8+ T cells sorted from blood. Documented subset: CD45RO+ cells pooled with CCR7-negative TemRA cells. The J gene is TRBJ2-3, the V gene TRBV6-1, with a weak D call TRBD2 (7 bases). The TCR sequence derives from a woman in her thirties in good health. This CDR3 is CASSEGEGADTQYF. CDR3 nucleotides: TGTGCCAGCAGTGAAGGGGAGGGGGCAGATACGCAGTATTTT.